This is a list of T cell receptor beta chains from one sample in a study of T cells in tumors after PD-1 blockade. Produced via immunoSEQ multiplex PCR; TCRdb's table is partial and in-frame only. Of approximately 46,000 clones listed, roughly three quarters are singletons. The sequenced sample was PBMCs, obtained before anti-PD-1 treatment. The receptors shown here come from a human donor with basal cell carcinoma. Each CDR3 is given with its conserved first and last residue. The order of the fields is J gene, V gene, D gene, clone size, CDR3 DNA, CDR3 protein. The D gene is left open where the match is weak. Size is omitted from some rows. Given values are once, few, many or a class for expanded clones.

j_gene: TRBJ1-4; v_gene: TRBV28; d_gene: -; abundance: -; CDR3nt: TGTGCCAGCAGTCGCAGGCAGTTTAATGAAAAACTGTTTTTT; CDR3aa: CASSRRQFNEKLFF
j_gene: TRBJ1-5; v_gene: TRBV10-3; d_gene: -; abundance: -; CDR3nt: TGTGCCATCAGTGGGGGGATGGAGCAGCCCCAGCATTTT; CDR3aa: CAISGGMEQPQHF
j_gene: TRBJ1-2; v_gene: TRBV30; d_gene: -; abundance: -; CDR3nt: TGTGCCTGGAGTGTACGGACAGACTATGGCTACACCTTC; CDR3aa: CAWSVRTDYGYTF
j_gene: TRBJ2-2; v_gene: TRBV7-6; d_gene: -; abundance: -; CDR3nt: TGTGCCAGCAGAACAGAGAACACCGGGGAGCTGTTTTTT; CDR3aa: CASRTENTGELFF
j_gene: TRBJ2-1; v_gene: TRBV7-2; d_gene: -; abundance: -; CDR3nt: TGTGCCAGCAGCTCCGGACCGTTGGGAATATACAATGAGCAGTTCTTC; CDR3aa: CASSSGPLGIYNEQFF
j_gene: TRBJ1-1; v_gene: TRBV28; d_gene: -; abundance: -; CDR3nt: TGTGCCAGCAGTTTAGGCAGGCACACTGAAGCTTTCTTT; CDR3aa: CASSLGRHTEAFF
j_gene: TRBJ2-3; v_gene: TRBV27; d_gene: TRBD2; abundance: -; CDR3nt: TGTGCCAGCAGTTTATTGCCGGGACTAGCGAGGAGGACAGATACGCAGTATTTT; CDR3aa: CASSLLPGLARRTDTQYF
j_gene: TRBJ2-5; v_gene: TRBV27; d_gene: TRBD2; abundance: -; CDR3nt: TGTGCCAGCAGTTTATGGGCTAGCGGGGGGACGGAGACCCAGTACTTC; CDR3aa: CASSLWASGGTETQYF
j_gene: TRBJ2-7; v_gene: TRBV10-1; d_gene: -; abundance: -; CDR3nt: TGCGCCAGCAGTGAAAGGTTTTCCTACGAGCAGTACTTC; CDR3aa: CASSERFSYEQYF
j_gene: TRBJ2-7; v_gene: TRBV3-1/TRBV3-2; d_gene: -; abundance: -; CDR3nt: TGTGCCAGCAAGGCCGGCAGGGACTACGAGCAGTACTTC; CDR3aa: CASKAGRDYEQYF
j_gene: TRBJ2-1; v_gene: TRBV7-6; d_gene: -; abundance: -; CDR3nt: TGTGCCAGCAGCTTAGAACAGGGTCTCTACAATGAGCAGTTCTTC; CDR3aa: CASSLEQGLYNEQFF
j_gene: TRBJ1-1; v_gene: TRBV25-1; d_gene: TRBD1; abundance: -; CDR3nt: TGTGCCAGCACTCCCCGGGACAGCATTTTGGCTTTCTTT; CDR3aa: CASTPRDSILAFF
j_gene: TRBJ2-5; v_gene: TRBV27; d_gene: -; abundance: -; CDR3nt: TGTGCCAGCACCCAAAGGGGGGCGCAGGCCCAAGAGACCCAGTACTTC; CDR3aa: CASTQRGAQAQETQYF
j_gene: TRBJ1-3; v_gene: TRBV19; d_gene: -; abundance: -; CDR3nt: TGTGCCAGTAGTGCCGGGGCGGGATCTGGAAACACCATATATTTT; CDR3aa: CASSAGAGSGNTIYF
j_gene: TRBJ2-6; v_gene: TRBV19; d_gene: TRBD1; abundance: -; CDR3nt: TGTGCCAGTAGTTTCCGGGACAGGGTATCCGGGGCCAACGTCCTGACTTTC; CDR3aa: CASSFRDRVSGANVLTF
j_gene: TRBJ1-3; v_gene: TRBV6-5; d_gene: -; abundance: once; CDR3nt: TGTGCCAGCAGTTACTCTCGGGGGGTAGGAAACACCATATATTTT; CDR3aa: CASSYSRGVGNTIYF
j_gene: TRBJ1-1; v_gene: TRBV4-2; d_gene: TRBD1; abundance: -; CDR3nt: TGTGCCAGCAGCCAACGACAGGGCGTTGCTGAAGCTTTCTTT; CDR3aa: CASSQRQGVAEAFF
j_gene: TRBJ2-2; v_gene: TRBV28; d_gene: -; abundance: few; CDR3nt: TGTGCCAGCAGTTCTTCAGTCGTCAGCCGGGAGCTGTTTTTT; CDR3aa: CASSSSVVSRELFF
j_gene: TRBJ2-7; v_gene: TRBV2; d_gene: -; abundance: -; CDR3nt: TGTGCCAGCAGTGAACAGGGAAGCTCCTACGAGCAGTACTTC; CDR3aa: CASSEQGSSYEQYF
j_gene: TRBJ1-5; v_gene: TRBV29-1; d_gene: TRBD1; abundance: -; CDR3nt: TGCAGCGTTGGACAGGGGACGAGCAATCAGCCCCAGCATTTT; CDR3aa: CSVGQGTSNQPQHF
j_gene: TRBJ1-3; v_gene: TRBV5-4; d_gene: -; abundance: few; CDR3nt: TGTGCCACACAGGGATACTCTGGAAACACCATATATTTT; CDR3aa: CATQGYSGNTIYF
j_gene: TRBJ2-3; v_gene: TRBV4-2; d_gene: -; abundance: once; CDR3nt: TGTGCCAGCAGCCAAGGGACAAGCACAGATACGCAGTATTTT; CDR3aa: CASSQGTSTDTQYF
j_gene: TRBJ2-5; v_gene: TRBV15; d_gene: -; abundance: -; CDR3nt: TGTGCCACCAGCAGAGAAGGGAAAGAGACCCAGTACTTC; CDR3aa: CATSREGKETQYF
j_gene: TRBJ1-2; v_gene: TRBV5-6; d_gene: -; abundance: -; CDR3nt: TGTGCCAGCACCTATAGTGGTGGCTACACCTTC; CDR3aa: CASTYSGGYTF
j_gene: TRBJ2-5; v_gene: TRBV28; d_gene: -; abundance: -; CDR3nt: TGTGCCAGCAGACCCTATCGGCAAAGAGAGACCCAGTACTTC; CDR3aa: CASRPYRQRETQYF
j_gene: TRBJ2-7; v_gene: TRBV5-3; d_gene: TRBD2; abundance: -; CDR3nt: TGTGCCAGAAGCCAGGGACTAGCGGGATTCTACGAGCAGTACTTC; CDR3aa: CARSQGLAGFYEQYF
j_gene: TRBJ2-7; v_gene: TRBV6-5; d_gene: TRBD1; abundance: -; CDR3nt: TGTGCCAGCAGTTCGGGACAGGGGCACTACGAGCAGTACTTC; CDR3aa: CASSSGQGHYEQYF
j_gene: TRBJ1-1; v_gene: TRBV2; d_gene: -; abundance: few; CDR3nt: TGTGCCAGCAGCCGAGATTCAGGTGAAGCTTTCTTT; CDR3aa: CASSRDSGEAFF
j_gene: TRBJ2-3; v_gene: TRBV10-3; d_gene: -; abundance: -; CDR3nt: TGTGCCCATGGGCAGGGAGGCACAGATACGCAGTATTTT; CDR3aa: CAHGQGGTDTQYF
j_gene: TRBJ1-2; v_gene: TRBV9; d_gene: -; abundance: -; CDR3nt: TGTGCCAGCATCCGGGACGGCAACTATGGCTACACCTTC; CDR3aa: CASIRDGNYGYTF
j_gene: TRBJ1-4; v_gene: TRBV5-1; d_gene: -; abundance: once; CDR3nt: TGCGCCAGCAGATCGGGGGGGATTAATGAAAAACTGTTTTTT; CDR3aa: CASRSGGINEKLFF
j_gene: TRBJ2-7; v_gene: TRBV5-6; d_gene: TRBD1; abundance: -; CDR3nt: TGTGCCAGCAGCTTACAAATGACAGGGAGCGAGCAGTACTTC; CDR3aa: CASSLQMTGSEQYF
j_gene: TRBJ2-2; v_gene: TRBV5-1; d_gene: -; abundance: -; CDR3nt: TGCGCCAGCAGCTTAGGAGACAGGTATACCGGGGAGCTGTTTTTT; CDR3aa: CASSLGDRYTGELFF
j_gene: TRBJ2-1; v_gene: TRBV28; d_gene: TRBD1; abundance: once; CDR3nt: TGTGCCAGCAGTTTAGAAACAGGGGGCAATGAGCAGTTCTTC; CDR3aa: CASSLETGGNEQFF
j_gene: TRBJ1-2; v_gene: TRBV6-1; d_gene: -; abundance: once; CDR3nt: TGTGCCAGCAGTGAATTACAGAAACAAGTTCACTATGGCTACACCTTC; CDR3aa: CASSELQKQVHYGYTF
j_gene: TRBJ2-3; v_gene: TRBV15; d_gene: -; abundance: -; CDR3nt: TGTGCCACCAGCAGCGGGGGTGCTGGCACAGATACGCAGTATTTT; CDR3aa: CATSSGGAGTDTQYF
j_gene: TRBJ1-4; v_gene: TRBV6-1; d_gene: -; abundance: -; CDR3nt: TGTGCCAGCAGTGTTAGGAGGGGTGCAACTAATGAAAAACTGTTTTTT; CDR3aa: CASSVRRGATNEKLFF
j_gene: TRBJ1-2; v_gene: TRBV28; d_gene: -; abundance: -; CDR3nt: TGTGCCAGCAGCTCCCCCGGGACTAAACTTACGGGGGGCTACACCTTC; CDR3aa: CASSSPGTKLTGGYTF
j_gene: TRBJ1-5; v_gene: TRBV5-6; d_gene: -; abundance: few; CDR3nt: TGTGCCAGCAGCTTGGCAGGAGGTGGCAATCAGCCCCAGCATTTT; CDR3aa: CASSLAGGGNQPQHF
j_gene: TRBJ2-7; v_gene: TRBV7-6; d_gene: TRBD1; abundance: -; CDR3nt: TGTGCCAGCAGCTCAAACCTAGGGGGCGCGTGGGCTTTCGAGCAGTACTTC; CDR3aa: CASSSNLGGAWAFEQYF
j_gene: TRBJ2-5; v_gene: TRBV28; d_gene: TRBD2; abundance: -; CDR3nt: TGTGCCAGCAGTTTATCCCGCGGGGGGGCCGGGGAGACCCAGTACTTC; CDR3aa: CASSLSRGGAGETQYF
j_gene: TRBJ2-1; v_gene: TRBV28; d_gene: TRBD2; abundance: -; CDR3nt: TGTGCCGGCCGGACTAGCGGGAGCGGTGAGCAGTTCTTC; CDR3aa: CAGRTSGSGEQFF
j_gene: TRBJ2-1; v_gene: TRBV6-5; d_gene: TRBD1; abundance: -; CDR3nt: TGTGCCAGCAATCTCGACAGGGCGGAGTTCTTC; CDR3aa: CASNLDRAEFF
j_gene: TRBJ2-1; v_gene: TRBV15; d_gene: -; abundance: -; CDR3nt: TGTGCCACCAGCAGAGATTTCCGCCCGGGAGCGAATGAGCAGTTCTTC; CDR3aa: CATSRDFRPGANEQFF
j_gene: TRBJ1-1; v_gene: TRBV27; d_gene: -; abundance: -; CDR3nt: TGTGCCAGCAGTTTAAGGGTTGGCACTGAAGCTTTCTTT; CDR3aa: CASSLRVGTEAFF
j_gene: TRBJ2-2; v_gene: TRBV28; d_gene: TRBD1; abundance: few; CDR3nt: TGTGCCAGCAGTTCGGGACAGCTTGGTCCCGGGGAGCTGTTTTTT; CDR3aa: CASSSGQLGPGELFF
j_gene: TRBJ1-2; v_gene: TRBV2; d_gene: -; abundance: -; CDR3nt: TGTGCCAGCAGCCCCCTCTGGGAAATATGGGGCTACACCTTC; CDR3aa: CASSPLWEIWGYTF
j_gene: TRBJ1-6; v_gene: TRBV6-5; d_gene: -; abundance: -; CDR3nt: TGTGCCAGCACTATGGGACGGGTTAATTCACCCCTCCACTTT; CDR3aa: CASTMGRVNSPLHF
j_gene: TRBJ2-7; v_gene: TRBV5-4; d_gene: -; abundance: -; CDR3nt: TGTGCCAGCAGGCACACTCTAGGGGCCTACGAGCAGTACTTC; CDR3aa: CASRHTLGAYEQYF
j_gene: TRBJ2-1; v_gene: TRBV9; d_gene: TRBD2; abundance: -; CDR3nt: TGTGCCAGCAGCGTAGCTCGGGGACGGGGGGGCCTCGATGAGCAGTTCTTC; CDR3aa: CASSVARGRGGLDEQFF
j_gene: TRBJ1-5; v_gene: TRBV15; d_gene: -; abundance: few; CDR3nt: TGTGCCACCAGCAGAGATCGGGAGGGACGGAAGATGCCTCGACAGCCCCAGCATTTT; CDR3aa: CATSRDREGRKMPRQPQHF
j_gene: TRBJ1-1; v_gene: TRBV4-1; d_gene: -; abundance: -; CDR3nt: TGCGCCAGCAGCCAAGGCTACAGGGAGAACACTGAAGCTTTCTTT; CDR3aa: CASSQGYRENTEAFF
j_gene: TRBJ2-5; v_gene: TRBV18; d_gene: -; abundance: once; CDR3nt: TGTGCCAGCTCACCCAGGGGGGGAGAGACCCAGTACTTC; CDR3aa: CASSPRGGETQYF
j_gene: TRBJ1-2; v_gene: TRBV28; d_gene: -; abundance: few; CDR3nt: TGTGCCAGCAGTTTACAGGGTAGTCCCTATGGCTACACCTTC; CDR3aa: CASSLQGSPYGYTF
j_gene: TRBJ1-3; v_gene: TRBV5-1; d_gene: -; abundance: -; CDR3nt: TGCGCCAGCAGCTTGGAGGGGCAGGGCATGAGCTCTGGAAACACCATATATTTT; CDR3aa: CASSLEGQGMSSGNTIYF
j_gene: TRBJ2-7; v_gene: TRBV7-9; d_gene: -; abundance: -; CDR3nt: TGTGCCAGCAGCTGGGCGACAGGGACGGGGGGGGAGCAGTACTTC; CDR3aa: CASSWATGTGGEQYF